Presented here are 5 T cell receptor beta chains from one specimen sequenced in a study of identical twins (dated by TCRdb to about 2016). Libraries were built with 5' RACE. The reads were generated on an Illumina HiSeq 2000. The public reads were reanalyzed by TCRdb: fastp trimming at Q25, MiXCR alignment, in-frame beta chains only. All rows with the same CDR3 protein become a single entry with the most common DNA and genes. This sample is represented by about 340,000 distinct CDR3 sequences; approximately 13% of them were singletons. The ten most abundant clones make up just over 7% of the sample. A further study also used this sample, focusing on yellow fever vaccine responses in identical twins.

The material sequenced was CD8+ T cells sorted from blood. Every receptor here comes from a woman aged 18 to 35 in good health.

In its sample, this clonotype was seen a few times. The rearrangement links TRBV28 to TRBJ2-6; the match to TRBD1 covers 8 bases. V lost 5 bases to trimming and J lost 2 bases; unmatched junction nucleotides: 5. The length of the CDR3 is 16 residues. CDR1 is MDHEN and CDR2 is SYDVKM in the germline V gene. The CDR3 sequence is CASSPLTGAGANVLTF. As DNA, the CDR3 is TGTGCCAGCAGTCCCCTGACAGGGGCTGGGGCCAACGTCCTGACTTTC.

The genes are TRBV7-8 and TRBJ2-1; maybe TRBD2 (5 bases). The CDR3 consists of 19 residues. Germline V lookup: CDR1 SGHVS, CDR2 FQNEAQ. V was cut by 1 base and J by 0 bases, with 19 bases left in between. Here the CDR3 DNA reads TGTGCCAGCAGCTTAGTAGTGGGAGCCTATGTAGACTCCTACAATGAGCAGTTCTTC. The encoded protein is CASSLVVGAYVDSYNEQFF.

This sequence joins TRBV12-3 or TRBV12-4 and TRBJ1-1; D call uncertain. This CDR3 has 12 amino acids. Trimming stripped 1 base from V and 6 bases from J, with 6 bases between. The CDR3: CASSLVTSEAFF. The CDR3 nucleotides are TGTGCCAGCAGTTTAGTCACTTCTGAAGCTTTCTTT.

The V call is TRBV4-1, the J call TRBJ2-3; D is unclear. The CDR3 spans 14 residues. Per the germline V gene, CDR1 is MGHRA and CDR2 is YSYEKL. Deletions cut 0 bases from V and 2 bases from J, with 6 bases between. The CDR3 protein is CASSQEGFTDTQYF. The CDR3 bases are TGCGCCAGCAGCCAAGAGGGTTTCACAGATACGCAGTATTTT.

The V call is TRBV6-5, the J call TRBJ2-3; tentatively, D is TRBD1 (5 bases). This CDR3 has 14 amino acids. V lost 2 bases to trimming and J lost 5 bases, with 11 bases between them. Germline lookup yields CDR1 MNHEY and CDR2 SVGAGI. The CDR3 reads CASSYGQGRDTQYF. CDR3 sequence (DNA): TGTGCCAGCAGTTACGGGCAGGGAAGAGATACGCAGTATTTT.